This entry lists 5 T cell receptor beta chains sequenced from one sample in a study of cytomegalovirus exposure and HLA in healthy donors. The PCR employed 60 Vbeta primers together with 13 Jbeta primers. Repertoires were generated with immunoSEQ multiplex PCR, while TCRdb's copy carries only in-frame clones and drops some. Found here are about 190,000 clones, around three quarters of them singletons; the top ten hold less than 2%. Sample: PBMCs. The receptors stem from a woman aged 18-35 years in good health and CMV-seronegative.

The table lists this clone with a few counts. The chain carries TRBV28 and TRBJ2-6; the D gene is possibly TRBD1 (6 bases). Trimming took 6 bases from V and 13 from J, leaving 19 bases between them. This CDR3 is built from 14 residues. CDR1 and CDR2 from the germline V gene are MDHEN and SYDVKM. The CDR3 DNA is TGTGCCAGCAGACCTGTCGGACAGCAAGAGGTCCTGACTTTC. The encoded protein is CASRPVGQQEVLTF.

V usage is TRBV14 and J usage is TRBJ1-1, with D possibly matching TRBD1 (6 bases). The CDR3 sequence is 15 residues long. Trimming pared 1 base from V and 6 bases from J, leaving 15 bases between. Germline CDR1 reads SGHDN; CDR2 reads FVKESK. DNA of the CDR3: TGTGCCAGCAGCCAAGCCCAACAGGGTGGCCCTGAAGCTTTCTTT. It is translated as CASSQAQQGGPEAFF. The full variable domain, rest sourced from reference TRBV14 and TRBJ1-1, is EAGVTQFPSHSVIEKGQTVTLRCDPISGHDNLYWYRRVMGKEIKFLLHFVKESKQDESGMPNNRFLAERTGGTYSTLKVQPAELEDSGVYFCASSQAQQGGPEAFFGQGTRLTVV.

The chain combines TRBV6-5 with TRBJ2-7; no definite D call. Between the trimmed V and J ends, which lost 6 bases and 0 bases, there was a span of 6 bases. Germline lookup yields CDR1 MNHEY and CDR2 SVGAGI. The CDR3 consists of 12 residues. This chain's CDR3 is CASSPSSYEQYF. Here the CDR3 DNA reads TGTGCCAGCAGCCCCTCCTCCTACGAGCAGTACTTC.

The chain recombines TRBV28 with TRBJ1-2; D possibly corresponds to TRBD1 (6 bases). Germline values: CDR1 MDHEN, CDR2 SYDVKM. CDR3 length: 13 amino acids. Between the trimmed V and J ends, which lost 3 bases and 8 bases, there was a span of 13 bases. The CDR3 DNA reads TGTGCCAGCAGTTTCACGGTCAGGGGAGGCTACACCTTC. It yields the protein CASSFTVRGGYTF.

CDR3 sequence (DNA): TGTGCCATCAGTGACAGGGGCCCCGGAGAAAAACTGTTTTTT. Its protein product is CAISDRGPGEKLFF. This rearrangement joins TRBV10-3 to TRBJ1-4; a weak D match, TRBD1 (6 bases). CDR1 and CDR2 from the germline V gene are ENHRY and SYGVKD. V lost 3 bases, J lost 8 bases, and 13 bases lay in between. This CDR3 has 14 amino acids.